The subject of this entry is one TCR beta chain. The CDR3 length is 10 residues. Germline loops: CDR1 GTSNPN, CDR2 SVGIG (reference sequence). Clones were read by immunoSEQ multiplex PCR, and TCRdb kept only the in-frame ones, dropping some. The table records roughly 250,000 clones, 82% of them present only once. The sample originates from a study of blood T cell repertoires in COVID-19. Turning to the study itself: Sources were T cells, B-cell-depleted T cells, or PBMCs; the material itself was cDNA or gDNA.

The chain has TRBV30 and TRBJ2-5; D might be TRBD2 (6 bases). The sample consisted of peripheral blood. The clonotype originates from a woman over 75 with acute or convalescent COVID-19. CDR3 in amino acids: CAGGEETQYF. CDR3 nucleotides: TGTGCAGGAGGGGAAGAGACCCAGTACTTC.